This TCR beta chain was identified in a study of shared clonotypes between healthy human individuals. Assay used: immunoSEQ multiplex PCR; TCRdb lists only in-frame clones, some missing. The repertoire consists of 2 million to 2.5 million clones, with almost 96% occurring once and the leading ten covering around 0.13%. Per germline, CDR1 SGHRS and CDR2 YFSETQ. V was cut by 3 bases and J by 1 base, with 13 bases left in between. The CDR3 has 15 residues. Sequences were obtained from naive CD4+ T cells sorted from blood. The sample's subset: CD45RA+ positively selected. The TCR originated in a man between 18 and 35 years old in good health. The rearrangement uses TRBV5-1 and TRBJ2-5, with TRBD2 as a possible D gene (6 bases). CDR3 coding DNA: TGCGCCAGCAGCTCCGGACTAACCGTCCAAGAGACCCAGTACTTC. This sequence encodes CASSSGLTVQETQYF.